This TCR beta chain was recorded in a study of blood T cell repertoires in COVID-19 (dated by TCRdb to the early 2020s). Notes on the research overall: Samples from collaborators originated in the United States, Italy and Spain and spanned both the acute and convalescent phases of COVID-19. The samples were drawn from two sources: the first 160 participants of the ongoing ImmuneRACE study, and 1,200 or so subjects contributed by 6 global collaborators. The material from the prospective study consisted of cDNA or gDNA derived from T cells, B-cell-depleted T cells, or PBMCs. HLA class I and class II types, where available, came from metadata supplied by the sample provider rather than from assay-based typing. Sample metadata almost always included a de-identified subject ID, COVID-19 status, age in years and sex. The repertoires were released in a freely available public database meant as a resource for research on the immune response to SARS-CoV-2. Subjects who had been exposed to COVID-19, were actively infected with it, or had recovered from it provided the deeply sampled blood TCRbeta repertoires that made up the dataset. General findings and caveats noted by the study authors: How much clinical and demographic metadata was included differed by source and by participant, and the metadata was provided uncurated.

This clone was detected a few times. The target of this receptor is not known. Nothing much larger sits one base from this clone, and base qualities are not available. A second Seattle source provided samples from volunteer blood donors who had recovered from COVID-19. Whole blood was collected in K2EDTA tubes by collaborating institutions according to the institutions' own protocols. Collaborator samples were shipped for TCRbeta analysis as frozen whole blood, isolated PBMCs, or DNA extracted from either sample type. TCRbeta CDR3 regions were amplified from genomic DNA using the immunoSEQ Assay, a bias-controlled multiplex PCR. As for the original processing: The number of nucleated cells in each sample was estimated from the amplification of reference gene primers within the assay. To quantify the absolute abundance of each unique TCRbeta CDR3 rearrangement, sequence reads were collapsed and filtered. For each sample, productive Simpson clonality was calculated by taking the square root of Simpson's diversity index across productive rearrangements. Here the immuneACCESS table is served through TCRdb, limited to in-frame sequences with V and J called. Missing clones are a known gap in these copies; in checked studies unresolved V genes cover under half, and the rest lacks a known reason. From that table come the V and J calls and clone size; the DNA was used to work out D and trimming. This sample holds 200,000 to 300,000 clones; roughly 91% were observed only once. Just under 1% of the sample is held by the ten biggest clonotypes.

Including cysteine and phenylalanine, the CDR3 has 16 amino acids. This entry keeps only the CDR3 DNA: 48 bases, framed from base 1. Reading the germline V gene gives CDR1 SGHDT and CDR2 YYEEEE. The germline V and J ends show losses of 0 bases and 6 bases respectively, and no gene match explains 6 bases of the junction. The chain is made from TRBV5-6 and TRBJ2-2, with 9 junctional bases fitting TRBD2. Sequenced material: peripheral blood. This receptor was obtained from a woman in her 40s who had recovered from COVID-19. The CDR3 here reads CASSLAAGGPSGELFF. Here is the DNA: TGTGCCAGCAGCTTGGCCGCGGGAGGGCCCTCCGGGGAGCTGTTTTTT.